This T cell receptor beta chain was recovered during a study of blood T cell repertoires in COVID-19. The cohort comprised adults aged roughly 18 to 90 years residing in approximately 25 US areas. Membership in each cohort depended on participant-reported clinical history. The assay was immunoSEQ multiplex PCR, and TCRdb's table has in-frame clones only and misses some. The table shows 180,000 or so clones, with roughly 84% occurring only once. The length of the CDR3 is 12 residues. V lost 2 bases, J lost 6 bases, and 10 bases lay in between. Looked up from germline, CDR1 is SQVTM and CDR2 is ANQGSEA.

The origin of this receptor is a woman aged 60-70 years who had recovered from COVID-19. The sample was PBMCs or T cells enriched from blood (not recorded which). The chain uses TRBV29-1 and TRBJ1-1, with TRBD1 as a possible D gene (5 bases). DNA of the CDR3: TGCAGCGTTGAAACAGGCCCTCCTGAAGCTTTCTTT. Translating it yields CSVETGPPEAFF.